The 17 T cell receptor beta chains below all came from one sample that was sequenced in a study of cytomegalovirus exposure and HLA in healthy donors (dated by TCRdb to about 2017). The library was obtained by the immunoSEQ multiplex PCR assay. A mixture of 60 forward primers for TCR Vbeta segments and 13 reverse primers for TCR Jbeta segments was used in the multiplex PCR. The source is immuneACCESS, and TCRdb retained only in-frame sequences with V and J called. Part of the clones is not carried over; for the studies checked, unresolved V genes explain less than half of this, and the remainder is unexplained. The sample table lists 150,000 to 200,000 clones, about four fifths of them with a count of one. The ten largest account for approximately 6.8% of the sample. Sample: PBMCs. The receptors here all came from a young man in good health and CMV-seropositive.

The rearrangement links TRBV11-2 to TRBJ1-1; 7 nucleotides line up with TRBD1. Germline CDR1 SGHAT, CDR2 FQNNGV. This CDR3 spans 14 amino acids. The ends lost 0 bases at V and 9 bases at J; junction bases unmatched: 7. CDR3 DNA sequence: TGTGCCAGCAGCTTAGAAAGGGACAGACGGCAAGCTTTCTTT. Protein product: CASSLERDRRQAFF. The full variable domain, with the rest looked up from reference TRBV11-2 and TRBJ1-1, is EAGVAQSPRYKIIEKRQSVAFWCNPISGHATLYWYQQILGQGPKLLIQFQNNGVVDDSQLPKDRFSAERLKGVDSTLKIQPAKLEDSAVYLCASSLERDRRQAFFGQGTRLTVV.

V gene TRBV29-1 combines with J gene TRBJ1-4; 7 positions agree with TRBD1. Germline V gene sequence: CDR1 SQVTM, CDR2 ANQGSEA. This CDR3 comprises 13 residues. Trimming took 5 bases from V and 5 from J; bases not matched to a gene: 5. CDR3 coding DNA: TGCAGCGTTAGGTACAGGGGAAATGAAAAACTGTTTTTT. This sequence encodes CSVRYRGNEKLFF. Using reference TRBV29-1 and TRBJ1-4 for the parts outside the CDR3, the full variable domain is SAVISQKPSRDICQRGTSLTIQCQVDSQVTMMFWYRQQPGQSLTLIATANQGSEATYESGFVIDKFPISRPNLTFSTLTVSNMSPEDSSIYLCSVRYRGNEKLFFGSGTQLSVL.

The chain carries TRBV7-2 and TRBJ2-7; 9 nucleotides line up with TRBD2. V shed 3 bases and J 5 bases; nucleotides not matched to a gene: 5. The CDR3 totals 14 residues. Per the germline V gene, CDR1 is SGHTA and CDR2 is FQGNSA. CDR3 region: CASSLWREGHEQYF. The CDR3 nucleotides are TGTGCCAGCAGCTTGTGGCGGGAGGGTCACGAGCAGTACTTC.

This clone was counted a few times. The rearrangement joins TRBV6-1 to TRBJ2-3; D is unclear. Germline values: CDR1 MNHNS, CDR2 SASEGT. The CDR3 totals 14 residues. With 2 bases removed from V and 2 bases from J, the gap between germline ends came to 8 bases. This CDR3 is CASSEPGFTDTQYF. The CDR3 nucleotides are TGTGCCAGCAGTGAACCAGGATTCACAGATACGCAGTATTTT.

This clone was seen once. The CDR3, as DNA: TGCGCCAGCAGCGGCCGGGACAGGGAATTGTTTCCGAACACCGGGGAGCTGTTTTTT. It specifies CASSGRDRELFPNTGELFF. The rearrangement joins TRBV5-1 to TRBJ2-2, with TRBD1 matching 9 bases. Per the germline V gene, CDR1 is SGHRS and CDR2 is YFSETQ. There are 19 residues in the CDR3. Trimming removed 4 bases from V and 0 bases from J; junction bases left unmatched: 13.

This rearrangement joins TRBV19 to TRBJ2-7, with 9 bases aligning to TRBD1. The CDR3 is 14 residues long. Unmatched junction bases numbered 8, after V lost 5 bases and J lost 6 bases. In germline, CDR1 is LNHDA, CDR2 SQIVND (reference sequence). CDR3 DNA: TGTGCCAGTAGTCCGCCCGGGACAGGGCCCGAGCAGTACTTC. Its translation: CASSPPGTGPEQYF.

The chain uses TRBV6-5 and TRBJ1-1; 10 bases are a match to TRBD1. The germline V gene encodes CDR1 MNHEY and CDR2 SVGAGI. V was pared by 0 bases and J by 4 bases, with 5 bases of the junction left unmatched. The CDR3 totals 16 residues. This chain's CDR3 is CASSYSQTGGGTEAFF. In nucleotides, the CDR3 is TGTGCCAGCAGTTACTCTCAGACAGGGGGCGGCACTGAAGCTTTCTTT.

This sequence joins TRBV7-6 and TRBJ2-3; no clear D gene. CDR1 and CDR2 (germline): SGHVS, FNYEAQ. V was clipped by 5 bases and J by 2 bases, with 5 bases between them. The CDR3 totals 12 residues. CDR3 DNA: TGTGCCAGCAGCCCTAACACAGATACGCAGTATTTT. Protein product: CASSPNTDTQYF. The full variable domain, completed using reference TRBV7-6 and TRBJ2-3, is GAGVSQSPRYKVTKRGQDVALRCDPISGHVSLYWYRQALGQGPEFLTYFNYEAQQDKSGLPNDRFSAERPEGSISTLTIQRTEQRDSAMYRCASSPNTDTQYFGPGTRLTVL.

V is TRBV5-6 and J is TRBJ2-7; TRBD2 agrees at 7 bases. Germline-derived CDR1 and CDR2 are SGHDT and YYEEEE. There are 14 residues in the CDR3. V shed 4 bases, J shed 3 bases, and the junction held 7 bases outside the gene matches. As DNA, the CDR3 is TGTGCCAGCAGCCCCGGCGGGGGTGGCTACGAGCAGTACTTC. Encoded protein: CASSPGGGGYEQYF.

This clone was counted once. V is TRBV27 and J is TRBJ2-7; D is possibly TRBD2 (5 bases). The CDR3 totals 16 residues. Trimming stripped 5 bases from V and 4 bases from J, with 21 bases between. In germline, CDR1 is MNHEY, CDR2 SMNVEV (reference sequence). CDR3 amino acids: CASSPPWRSYPYEQYF. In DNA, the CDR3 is TGTGCCAGCAGTCCCCCTTGGAGGTCATACCCTTACGAGCAGTACTTC.

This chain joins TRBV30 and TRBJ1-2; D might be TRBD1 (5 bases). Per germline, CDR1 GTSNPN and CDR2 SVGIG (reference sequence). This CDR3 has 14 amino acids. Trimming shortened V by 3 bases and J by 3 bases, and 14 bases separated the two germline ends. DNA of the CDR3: TGTGCCTGGAGACCTGCAGGGTCCCACTATGGCTACACCTTC. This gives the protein CAWRPAGSHYGYTF.

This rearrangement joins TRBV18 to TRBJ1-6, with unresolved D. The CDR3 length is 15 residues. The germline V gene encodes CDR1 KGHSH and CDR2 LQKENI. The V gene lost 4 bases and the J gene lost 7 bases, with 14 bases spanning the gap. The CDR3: CASSRREGSNSPLHF. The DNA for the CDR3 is TGTGCCAGCTCACGGAGAGAGGGCTCAAATTCACCCCTCCACTTT.

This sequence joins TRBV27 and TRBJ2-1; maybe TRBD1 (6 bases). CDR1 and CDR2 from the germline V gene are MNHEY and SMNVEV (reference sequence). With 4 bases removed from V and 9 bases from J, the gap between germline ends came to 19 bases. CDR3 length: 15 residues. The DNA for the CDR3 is TGTGCCAGCAGTTCGTCAGGGGCCCCCCGGGTTGAGCAGTTCTTC. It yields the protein CASSSSGAPRVEQFF.

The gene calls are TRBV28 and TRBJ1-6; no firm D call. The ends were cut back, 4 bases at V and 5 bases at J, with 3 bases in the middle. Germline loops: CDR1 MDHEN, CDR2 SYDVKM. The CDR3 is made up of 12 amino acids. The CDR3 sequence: CASSSHNSPLHF. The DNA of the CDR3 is TGTGCCAGCAGTTCTCATAATTCACCCCTCCACTTT.

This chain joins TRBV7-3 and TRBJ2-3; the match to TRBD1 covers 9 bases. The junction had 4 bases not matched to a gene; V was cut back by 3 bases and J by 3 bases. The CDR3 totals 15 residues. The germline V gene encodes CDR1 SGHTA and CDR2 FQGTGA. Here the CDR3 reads CASSFGTGPTDTQYF. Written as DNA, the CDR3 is TGTGCCAGCAGCTTCGGGACAGGGCCGACAGATACGCAGTATTTT.

As DNA, the CDR3 is TGTGCCCTGGGGCAGGGGGCTACTAATGAAAAACTGTTTTTT. Encoded protein: CALGQGATNEKLFF. The chain recombines TRBV6-1 with TRBJ1-4; TRBD1 matches at 8 bases. Germline lookup yields CDR1 MNHNS and CDR2 SASEGT. Germline trimming cut 11 bases from V and 2 bases from J; bases unmatched to any gene: 7. The CDR3 consists of 14 residues.

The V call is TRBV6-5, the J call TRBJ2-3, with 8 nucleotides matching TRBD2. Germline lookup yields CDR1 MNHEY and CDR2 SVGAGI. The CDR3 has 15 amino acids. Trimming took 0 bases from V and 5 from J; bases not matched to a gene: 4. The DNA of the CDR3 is TGTGCCAGCAGTTACTCACCGGGAGGGTTAGATACGCAGTATTTT. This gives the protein CASSYSPGGLDTQYF.